This is a list of T cell receptor beta chains from one sample in a study of T cell repertoires in cytomegalovirus infection. MiXCR was run by TCRdb on the reads, yielding one entry per CDR3 protein. The sample records 310,000 or so distinct CDR3 sequences, about 17% being singletons. Sequenced sample: PBMCs. These receptors all come from a human donor in good health (CMV status not recorded). Some clones in this sample may be carry-over from other donors' samples. Both conserved end residues are part of each CDR3. Not all rows give a size; the values are once, few, many and, for expanded clones, a class.

clone_size v_call cdr3_aa
many TRBV4-2 CASSPGGIREAFF
many TRBV5-1 CASSIGQTSATEAFF
NA TRBV20-1 CSARGRAMNTGELFF
NA TRBV28 CASSKWSEKLFF
NA TRBV7-8 CASSLAPQGNAGELFF
NA TRBV7-9 CASSFFQGETEAFF
NA TRBV6-2/TRBV6-3 CASSYRVGIGRSRGTEAFF
many TRBV6-1 CASSRSGGEYHTQYF
NA TRBV4-1 CASQRQGSTDTQYF
NA TRBV7-9 CASSSRGGDTEAFF